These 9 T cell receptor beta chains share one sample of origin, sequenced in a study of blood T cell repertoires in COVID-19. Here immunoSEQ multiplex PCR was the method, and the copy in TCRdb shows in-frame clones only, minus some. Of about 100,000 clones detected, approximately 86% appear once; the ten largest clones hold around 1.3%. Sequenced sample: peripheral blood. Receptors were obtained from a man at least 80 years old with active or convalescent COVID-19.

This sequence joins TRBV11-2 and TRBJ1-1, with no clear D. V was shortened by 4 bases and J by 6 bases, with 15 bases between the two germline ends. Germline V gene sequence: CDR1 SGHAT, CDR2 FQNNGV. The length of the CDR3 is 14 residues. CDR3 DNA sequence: TGTGCCAGCAGCTCAATGAGAGGCTGGCCTGAAGCTTTCTTT. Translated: CASSSMRGWPEAFF.

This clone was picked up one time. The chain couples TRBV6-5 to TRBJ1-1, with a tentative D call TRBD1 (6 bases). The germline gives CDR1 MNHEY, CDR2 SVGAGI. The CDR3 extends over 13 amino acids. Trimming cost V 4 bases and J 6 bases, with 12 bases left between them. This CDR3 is CASSLGALAEAFF. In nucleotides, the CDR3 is TGTGCCAGCAGTTTGGGGGCCCTCGCTGAAGCTTTCTTT.

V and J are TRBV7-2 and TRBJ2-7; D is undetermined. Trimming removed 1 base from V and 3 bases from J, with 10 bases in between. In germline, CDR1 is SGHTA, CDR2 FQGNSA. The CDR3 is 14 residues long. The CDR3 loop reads CASSLGMVSYEQYF. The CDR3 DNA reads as TGTGCCAGCAGCTTAGGTATGGTCAGCTACGAGCAGTACTTC.

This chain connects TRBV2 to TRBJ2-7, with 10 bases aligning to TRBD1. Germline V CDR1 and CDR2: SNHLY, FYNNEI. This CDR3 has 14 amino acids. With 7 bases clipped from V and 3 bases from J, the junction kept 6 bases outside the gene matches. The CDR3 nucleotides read TGTGCCAGCAACAGACAGGGGGCAGGCTACGAGCAGTACTTC. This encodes CASNRQGAGYEQYF.

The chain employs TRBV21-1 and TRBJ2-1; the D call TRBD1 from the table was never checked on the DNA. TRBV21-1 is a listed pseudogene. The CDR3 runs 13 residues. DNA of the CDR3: TGTGCCAGCAGCATCAGACAGCTCGATGAGCAGTTCTTC. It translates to CASSIRQLDEQFF.

CDR3 sequence: CASSMGGQATEKLFF. CDR3 bases: TGTGCCAGTAGTATGGGGGGACAGGCGACTGAAAAACTGTTTTTT. The gene calls are TRBV19 and TRBJ1-4, with 8 bases lining up with TRBD1. V lost 3 bases to trimming and J lost 7 bases; unmatched junction nucleotides: 7. The germline V gene has CDR1 LNHDA and CDR2 SQIVND (reference sequence). This CDR3 is 15 amino acids long.

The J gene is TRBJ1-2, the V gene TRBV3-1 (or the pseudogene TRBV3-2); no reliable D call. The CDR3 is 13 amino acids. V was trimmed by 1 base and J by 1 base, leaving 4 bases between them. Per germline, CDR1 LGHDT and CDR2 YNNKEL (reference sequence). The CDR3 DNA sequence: TGTGCCAGCAGCCAAGGTTATAACTATGGCTACACCTTC. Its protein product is CASSQGYNYGYTF.

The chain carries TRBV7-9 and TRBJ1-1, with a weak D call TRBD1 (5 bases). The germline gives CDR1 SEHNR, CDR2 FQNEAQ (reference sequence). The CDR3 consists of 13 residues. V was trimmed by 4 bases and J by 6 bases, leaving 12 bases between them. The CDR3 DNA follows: TGTGCCAGCAGCTCCAGGGTGGTCGCTGAAGCTTTCTTT. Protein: CASSSRVVAEAFF. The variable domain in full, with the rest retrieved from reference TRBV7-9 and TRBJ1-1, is DTGVSQNPRHKITKRGQNVTFRCDPISEHNRLYWYRQTLGQGPEFLTYFQNEAQLEKSRLLSDRFSAERPKGSFSTLEIQRTEQGDSAMYLCASSSRVVAEAFFGQGTRLTVV.

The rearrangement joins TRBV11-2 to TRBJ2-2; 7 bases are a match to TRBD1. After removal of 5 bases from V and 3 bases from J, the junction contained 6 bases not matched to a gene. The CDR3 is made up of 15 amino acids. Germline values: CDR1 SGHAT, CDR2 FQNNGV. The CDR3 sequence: CASSPNTGDTGELFF. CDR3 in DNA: TGTGCCAGCAGCCCTAACACAGGGGACACCGGGGAGCTGTTTTTT.